This T cell receptor beta chain was observed in a study of blood T cell repertoires in COVID-19. Produced via immunoSEQ multiplex PCR; TCRdb's table is partial and in-frame only. The data contain about 140,000 clones, 84% of them singletons. Seattle's enrolled individuals joined amid active infection and were then monitored longitudinally. The sample consisted of peripheral blood. The receptor's source is a young man with COVID-19, enrolled during active disease.

This CDR3 is CASSGQGTYEQYF. As DNA, the CDR3 is TGTGCCAGTTCCGGACAGGGAACCTACGAGCAGTACTTC. This chain uses TRBV13 with TRBJ2-7, with TRBD1 identical over 8 bases. CDR1 and CDR2 (germline): PRHDT, FYEKMQ (reference sequence). The J segment lost 2 bases and the V segment lost 9 bases, leaving 6 bases of the junction unmatched. There are 13 residues in the CDR3.